The next 22 T cell receptor beta chains were all read from a single sample in a study of cytomegalovirus exposure and HLA in healthy donors. TCRdb's copy holds only in-frame clones and misses some; the assay was immunoSEQ multiplex PCR. The sample contains 140,000 to 150,000 clones, roughly 93% of which appear only once. The source material was PBMCs. All receptors come from a man younger than 35 in good health and CMV-seropositive.

V usage is TRBV28 and J usage is TRBJ1-1; maybe TRBD1 (5 bases). V was shortened by 4 bases and J by 13 bases, with 13 bases between the two germline ends. This CDR3 contains 11 residues. The germline V gene has CDR1 MDHEN and CDR2 SYDVKM. CDR3 protein: CASSSRRGDFF. Here the CDR3 DNA reads TGTGCCAGCAGTTCCCGGCGGGGCGATTTCTTT.

This chain links TRBV4-1 with TRBJ1-1; D remains ambiguous. The ends were cut back, 1 base at V and 1 base at J, with 10 bases in the middle. The CDR3 covers 15 residues. Germline values: CDR1 MGHRA, CDR2 YSYEKL. Here the CDR3 DNA reads TGCGCCAGCAGCCAAGCGGAGGTTTGGAACACTGAAGCTTTCTTT. Its translation is CASSQAEVWNTEAFF.

This chain links TRBV15 with TRBJ1-2; no reliable D call. Germline values: CDR1 LNHNV, CDR2 YYDKDF (reference sequence). The CDR3 has 13 residues. V was cut by 0 bases and J by 4 bases, with 6 bases left in between. This CDR3 reads CATSRDLSYGYTF. DNA for the CDR3: TGTGCCACCAGCAGAGATCTTAGCTATGGCTACACCTTC.

The rearrangement joins TRBV7-6 to TRBJ2-3; 9 nucleotides agree with TRBD1. Germline CDR1 and CDR2: SGHVS and FNYEAQ. V trimming: 4 bases; J trimming: 2 bases; junction bases outside the gene matches: 10. The CDR3 extends over 17 amino acids. This chain's CDR3 is CASSSGTGFPYTDTQYF. The CDR3 nucleotides are TGTGCCAGCAGCTCCGGGACAGGGTTCCCCTACACAGATACGCAGTATTTT.

The CDR3 DNA is TGCGCCAGCAGCCAAGTACAAGCGGCCTACACAGATACGCAGTATTTT. It is translated as CASSQVQAAYTDTQYF. V gene TRBV4-1 combines with J gene TRBJ2-3; possible D gene TRBD2, 5 bases. The CDR3 extends over 16 amino acids. V lost 1 base, J lost 2 bases, and 13 bases lay in between. Looked up from germline, CDR1 is MGHRA and CDR2 is YSYEKL.

The chain is built from TRBV7-8 and TRBJ2-3; TRBD1 might be the D (6 bases). CDR3 length: 15 amino acids. Between the trimmed V and J ends, which lost 8 bases and 10 bases, there was a span of 25 bases. Germline CDR1 reads SGHVS; CDR2 reads FQNEAQ. The CDR3 loop is CASRPWTVVGDSQYF. The CDR3, as DNA: TGTGCCAGCCGGCCCTGGACAGTTGTGGGTGATTCGCAGTATTTT.

The chain joins TRBV5-1 to TRBJ2-7; 7 bases map to TRBD1. The V segment lost 4 bases and the J segment 5 bases; nucleotides outside the gene matches: 6. The CDR3 is 13 residues long. Germline CDR1 is SGHRS and CDR2 is YFSETQ. In nucleotides, the CDR3 is TGCGCCAGCAGCGGGAAGACAGGGCACGAGCAGTACTTC. It yields the protein CASSGKTGHEQYF.

J is TRBJ2-7 and V is TRBV30; the match to TRBD1 covers 8 bases. Germline-derived CDR1 and CDR2 are GTSNPN and SVGIG (reference sequence). CDR3 length: 16 amino acids. V trimming: 0 bases; J trimming: 3 bases; junction bases outside the gene matches: 10. CDR3 amino acids: CAWSVWRTGNFYEQYF. CDR3 DNA: TGTGCCTGGAGTGTATGGAGGACAGGGAACTTCTACGAGCAGTACTTC.

The chain joins TRBV6-5 to TRBJ1-5, with a tentative D call TRBD1 (5 bases). Trimming cost V 2 bases and J 4 bases, with 12 bases left between them. This CDR3 is 15 amino acids long. CDR1 and CDR2 (germline): MNHEY, SVGAGI. In nucleotides, the CDR3 is TGTGCCAGCAGTTACCTGGGGCAGGGAAATCAGCCCCAGCATTTT. Its protein is CASSYLGQGNQPQHF.

The CDR3 loop is CATSRGTSTYEQFF. CDR3 nucleotides: TGTGCCACCAGCAGAGGGACTAGCACCTATGAGCAGTTCTTC. The chain links TRBV15 to TRBJ2-1; 8 positions agree with TRBD2. Trimming cost V 1 base and J 8 bases; bases outside gene matches: 4. The CDR3 totals 14 residues. In germline, CDR1 is LNHNV, CDR2 YYDKDF (reference sequence). Using reference TRBV15 and TRBJ2-1 for the parts outside the CDR3, the full variable domain is DAMVIQNPRYQVTQFGKPVTLSCSQTLNHNVMYWYQQKSSQAPKLLFHYYDKDFNNEADTPDNFQSRRPNTSFCFLDIRSPGLGDTAMYLCATSRGTSTYEQFFGPGTRLTVL.

The genes are TRBV5-1 and TRBJ1-2; 9 positions agree with TRBD1. CDR1 and CDR2 (germline): SGHRS, YFSETQ. The CDR3 has 16 residues. The J segment lost 3 bases and the V segment lost 4 bases, leaving 10 bases of the junction unmatched. The CDR3 is CASSPGTGPIDYGYTF. In nucleotides, the CDR3 is TGCGCCAGCAGCCCGGGGACAGGGCCCATTGACTATGGCTACACCTTC.

The chain carries TRBV27 and TRBJ1-2; a possible D gene is TRBD1 (6 bases). The length of the CDR3 is 17 residues. Germline CDR1 and CDR2: MNHEY and SMNVEV (reference sequence). Trimming cost V 6 bases and J 4 bases, with 24 bases left between them. The CDR3 bases are TGTGCCAGCAGCAGGGTCGTGGGGCAGGGGTCGGCCTATGGCTACACCTTC. Amino acid sequence: CASSRVVGQGSAYGYTF.

The CDR3 is CASSEHSTAGEQFF. The CDR3 nucleotides are TGTGCCAGCAGTGAGCATTCGACAGCCGGGGAGCAGTTCTTC. J is TRBJ2-1 and V is TRBV2; perhaps TRBD1 as D (5 bases). Trimming took off 3 bases at V and 10 bases at J, with 16 bases between the two ends. Germline CDR1 SNHLY, CDR2 FYNNEI. CDR3 size: 14 residues. Full variable domain (missing parts from reference TRBV2 and TRBJ2-1): EPEVTQTPSHQVTQMGQEVILRCVPISNHLYFYWYRQILGQKVEFLVSFYNNEISEKSEIFDDQFSVERPDGSNFTLKIRSTKLEDSAMYFCASSEHSTAGEQFFGPGTRLTVL.

This chain joins TRBV5-1 and TRBJ2-2, with 7 bases lining up with TRBD2. With 2 bases clipped from V and 3 bases from J, the junction kept 1 base outside the gene matches. The CDR3 extends over 14 amino acids. Germline CDR1 SGHRS, CDR2 YFSETQ. DNA of the CDR3: TGCGCCAGCAGCTTCCTAGCGGACACCGGGGAGCTGTTTTTT. As protein: CASSFLADTGELFF.

This sequence joins TRBV28 and TRBJ2-3, with TRBD1 matching 8 bases. The V gene end was trimmed by 0 bases and the J gene end by 2 bases; junction bases not matched to a gene: 4. This CDR3 comprises 16 residues. Germline V gene data show CDR1 as MDHEN and CDR2 as SYDVKM. CDR3 residues: CASSLWTGAYTDTQYF. CDR3 nucleotides: TGTGCCAGCAGTTTATGGACAGGGGCCTACACAGATACGCAGTATTTT.

V is TRBV6-5 and J is TRBJ1-3; D remains ambiguous. The germline V and J ends were trimmed by 2 bases and 0 bases, with 11 bases remaining between them. The CDR3 runs to 16 residues. Germline CDR1 MNHEY, CDR2 SVGAGI. CDR3 DNA: TGTGCCAGCAGTTACGGCGCAGGTTCCTCTGGAAACACCATATATTTT. The encoded protein is CASSYGAGSSGNTIYF.

V gene TRBV4-1 combines with J gene TRBJ2-7; 11 bases are shared with TRBD2. This CDR3 has 16 amino acids. After removal of 1 base from V and 0 bases from J, the junction contained 2 bases not matched to a gene. The germline CDR1 and CDR2 sequences are MGHRA and YSYEKL. The CDR3 region is CASSQGGLAASYEQYF. The CDR3 DNA reads TGCGCCAGCAGCCAAGGGGGACTAGCGGCCTCCTACGAGCAGTACTTC.

This chain uses TRBV29-1 with TRBJ2-7, with D perhaps matching TRBD2 (5 bases). Trimming stripped 6 bases from V and 7 bases from J, with 19 bases between. The CDR3 length is 13 residues. Germline CDR1 and CDR2: SQVTM and ANQGSEA. Written as DNA, the CDR3 is TGCAGCGTGAGCAAACTAGTTCCCTCTGAGCAGTACTTC. Translation: CSVSKLVPSEQYF.

The table lists this clone with a count of one. This chain joins TRBV30 and TRBJ2-1, with a possible D match to TRBD2 (7 bases). The CDR3 runs 12 residues. CDR1 and CDR2 (germline): GTSNPN, SVGIG (reference sequence). The V and J ends lost 5 bases and 12 bases respectively, with 17 bases between them. CDR3 protein: CAWLRGAKGQFF. The CDR3 DNA reads TGTGCCTGGCTTCGGGGGGCTAAGGGGCAGTTCTTC. The full variable domain, in which reference TRBV30 and TRBJ2-1 provide the parts outside the CDR3, is SQTIHQWPATLVQPVGSPLSLECTVEGTSNPNLYWYRQAAGRGLQLLFYSVGIGQISSEVPQNLSASRPQDRQFILSSKKLLLSDSGFYLCAWLRGAKGQFFGPGTRLTVL.

The chain is built from TRBV18 and TRBJ1-4; 7 bases are a match to TRBD1. Unmatched junction bases numbered 4, after V lost 3 bases and J lost 0 bases. The germline V gene has CDR1 KGHSH and CDR2 LQKENI. The length of the CDR3 is 16 residues. DNA for the CDR3: TGTGCCAGCTCACCCGGGACAGTTGCAACTAATGAAAAACTGTTTTTT. Protein: CASSPGTVATNEKLFF.

The genes are TRBV4-2 and TRBJ1-1; D is unresolved. The CDR3 length is 14 residues. Germline values: CDR1 LGHNA, CDR2 YNFKEQ. The V gene lost 3 bases and the J gene lost 3 bases, with 11 bases spanning the gap. CDR3 loop: CASSQPLQDTEAFF. CDR3 in DNA: TGTGCCAGCAGCCAGCCCCTGCAGGACACTGAAGCTTTCTTT.

The chain is built from TRBV5-1 and TRBJ1-2, with 8 positions matching TRBD1. Looked up from germline, CDR1 is SGHRS and CDR2 is YFSETQ. The CDR3 loop spans 16 amino acids. V shed 4 bases and J 5 bases; nucleotides not matched to a gene: 13. The CDR3 loop reads CASSPGQASGGYGYTF. The CDR3 DNA sequence: TGCGCCAGCAGCCCGGGACAGGCTTCCGGAGGGTATGGCTACACCTTC.